These T cell receptor beta chains were read from a single sample in a study of T cell changes during pregnancy in multiple sclerosis. Assay: immunoSEQ multiplex PCR; the TCRdb copy retains only in-frame clones and omits some. The profile shows 30,000 to 40,000 clones, 85% to 90% of them singletons. The source material was CD4+ T cells from peripheral blood mononuclear cells, sampled before pregnancy. All receptors derive from a female donor with multiple sclerosis, enrolled in a pregnancy study. Both conserved end residues are part of each CDR3. Each record gives: D gene, V gene, J gene, clone size, CDR3 DNA, CDR3 protein. The D gene is left open where the match is weak. Size is stated for part of the rows, as once, few or many counts, or as a class when the clone is expanded.

NA	TRBV5-1	TRBJ1-1	NA	TGCGCCAGCTCCGAACAGGACAGCCCGATGAACACTGAAGCTTTCTTT	CASSEQDSPMNTEAFF
TRBD2	TRBV7-7	TRBJ2-1	NA	TGTGCTAGCAGCTTAATGAGCGGGGGGGGGAATGAGCAGTTCTTC	CASSLMSGGGNEQFF
TRBD1	TRBV29-1	TRBJ2-5	NA	TGCAGCGTTGCGACAGGGGGGTACCAAGAGACCCAGTACTTC	CSVATGGYQETQYF
NA	TRBV5-1	TRBJ1-1	NA	TGCGCCAGCAGCTTTTCGGTACGGTACACTGAAGCTTTCTTT	CASSFSVRYTEAFF
TRBD1	TRBV5-1	TRBJ2-5	once	TGCGCCAGCAGCTTACAGGGGGCAGGGGAGACCCAGTACTTC	CASSLQGAGETQYF
NA	TRBV15	TRBJ1-4	NA	TGTGCCACCAGCCCCCGAGCAAATGAAAAACTGTTTTTT	CATSPRANEKLFF
NA	TRBV20-1	TRBJ2-4	NA	TGCAGTGCTACGAGCGGGAACATTCAGTACTTC	CSATSGNIQYF
NA	TRBV29-1	TRBJ1-4	NA	TGCAGCGCCCTTCCAGACAGTGGGGAAAAACTGTTTTTT	CSALPDSGEKLFF
NA	TRBV18	TRBJ2-7	NA	TGTGCCAGCTCACCGGGAGGGGGCTACGAGCAGTACTTC	CASSPGGGYEQYF
NA	TRBV7-2	TRBJ1-4	NA	TGTGCCAGCAGCTTAGCCCTAGACAGGTTTGAAAAACTGTTTTTT	CASSLALDRFEKLFF
NA	TRBV5-1	TRBJ1-2	NA	TGCGCCAGCAGCCCCGGGGAAGCCTATGGCTACACCTTC	CASSPGEAYGYTF
NA	TRBV19	TRBJ1-2	NA	TGTGCCAGTAGTATAGCGGACTCGGGAGGCTACACCTTC	CASSIADSGGYTF